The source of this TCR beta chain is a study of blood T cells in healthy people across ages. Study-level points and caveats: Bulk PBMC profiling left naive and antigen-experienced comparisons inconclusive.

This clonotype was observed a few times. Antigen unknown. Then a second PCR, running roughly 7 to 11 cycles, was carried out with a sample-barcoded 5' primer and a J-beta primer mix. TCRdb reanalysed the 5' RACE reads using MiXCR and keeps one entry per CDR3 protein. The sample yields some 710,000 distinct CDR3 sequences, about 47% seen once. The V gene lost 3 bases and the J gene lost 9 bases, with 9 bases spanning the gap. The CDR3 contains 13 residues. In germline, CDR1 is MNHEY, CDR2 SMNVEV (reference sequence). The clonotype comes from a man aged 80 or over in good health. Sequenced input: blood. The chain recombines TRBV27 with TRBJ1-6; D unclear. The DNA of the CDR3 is TGTGCCAGCAGTTTCAACAGCGGTTCACCCCTCCACTTT. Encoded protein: CASSFNSGSPLHF.